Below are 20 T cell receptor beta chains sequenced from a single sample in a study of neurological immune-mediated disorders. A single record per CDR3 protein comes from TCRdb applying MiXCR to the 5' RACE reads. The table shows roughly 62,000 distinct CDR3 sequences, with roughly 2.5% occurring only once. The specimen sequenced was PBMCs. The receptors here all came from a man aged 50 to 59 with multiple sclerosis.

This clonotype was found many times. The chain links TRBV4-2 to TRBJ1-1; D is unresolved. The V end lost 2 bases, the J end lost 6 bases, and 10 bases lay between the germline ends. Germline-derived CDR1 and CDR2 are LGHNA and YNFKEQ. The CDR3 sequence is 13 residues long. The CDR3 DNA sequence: TGTGCCAGCAGCCAACCCGCCGAGTCTGAAGCTTTCTTT. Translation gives CASSQPAESEAFF.

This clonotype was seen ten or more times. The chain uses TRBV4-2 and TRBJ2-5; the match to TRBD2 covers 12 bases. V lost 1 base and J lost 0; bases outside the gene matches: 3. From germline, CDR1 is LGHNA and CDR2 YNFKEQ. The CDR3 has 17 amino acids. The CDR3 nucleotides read TGTGCCAGCAGCCAAGGGACTAGCGGGGCGAACCAAGAGACCCAGTACTTC. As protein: CASSQGTSGANQETQYF.

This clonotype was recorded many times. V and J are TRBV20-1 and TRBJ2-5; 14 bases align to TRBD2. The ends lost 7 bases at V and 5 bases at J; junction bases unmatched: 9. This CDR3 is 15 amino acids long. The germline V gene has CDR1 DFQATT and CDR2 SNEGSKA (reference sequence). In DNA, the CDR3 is TGCAGTGGACTAGCGGGGGGGCATCAACGGGAGACCCAGTACTTC. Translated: CSGLAGGHQRETQYF.

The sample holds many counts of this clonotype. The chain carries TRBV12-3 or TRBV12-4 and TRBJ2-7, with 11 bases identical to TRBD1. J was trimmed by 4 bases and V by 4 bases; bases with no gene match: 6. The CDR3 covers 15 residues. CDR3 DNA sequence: TGTGCCAGCAGTTCCAGGACAGGGGGCCGGTACGAGCAGTACTTC. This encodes CASSSRTGGRYEQYF.

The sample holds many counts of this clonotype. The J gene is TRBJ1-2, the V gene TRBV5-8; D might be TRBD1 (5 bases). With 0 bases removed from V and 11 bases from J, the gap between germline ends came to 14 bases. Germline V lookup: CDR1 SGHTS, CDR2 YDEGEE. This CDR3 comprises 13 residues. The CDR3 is CASSLGQSLEYTF. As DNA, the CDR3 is TGTGCCAGCAGCTTGGGACAGTCCCTAGAGTACACCTTC.

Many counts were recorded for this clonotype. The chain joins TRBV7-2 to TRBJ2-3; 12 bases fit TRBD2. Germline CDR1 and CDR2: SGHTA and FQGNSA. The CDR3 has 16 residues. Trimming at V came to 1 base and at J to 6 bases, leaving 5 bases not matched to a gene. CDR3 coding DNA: TGTGCCAGCAGCTTAGGGACTAGCGGGGCCCCGGATACGCAGTATTTT. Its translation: CASSLGTSGAPDTQYF.

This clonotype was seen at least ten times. The CDR3 loop reads CASSSTGNTGELFF. In DNA, the CDR3 is TGTGCCAGCAGCTCGACAGGGAACACCGGGGAGCTGTTTTTT. This chain connects TRBV7-9 to TRBJ2-2; weak D call: TRBD1 (6 bases). There are 14 residues in the CDR3. The V end was cut by 4 bases, the J end by 1 base, with 7 bases between. CDR1 and CDR2 from the germline V gene are SEHNR and FQNEAQ (reference sequence).

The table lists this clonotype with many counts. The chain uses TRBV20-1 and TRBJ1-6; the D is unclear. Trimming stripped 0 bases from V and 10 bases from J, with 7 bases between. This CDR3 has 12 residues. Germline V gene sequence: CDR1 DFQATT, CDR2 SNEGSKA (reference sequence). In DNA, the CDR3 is TGCAGTGCTAGAGATAAGGCATCACCCCTCCACTTT. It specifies CSARDKASPLHF.

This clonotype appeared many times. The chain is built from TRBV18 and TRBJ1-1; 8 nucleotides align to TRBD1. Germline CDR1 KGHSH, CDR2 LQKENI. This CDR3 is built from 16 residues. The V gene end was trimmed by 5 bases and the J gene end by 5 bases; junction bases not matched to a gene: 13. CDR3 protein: CASSSSGGQRGTEAFF. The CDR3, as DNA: TGTGCCAGCTCATCCTCAGGGGGCCAAAGGGGGACTGAAGCTTTCTTT.

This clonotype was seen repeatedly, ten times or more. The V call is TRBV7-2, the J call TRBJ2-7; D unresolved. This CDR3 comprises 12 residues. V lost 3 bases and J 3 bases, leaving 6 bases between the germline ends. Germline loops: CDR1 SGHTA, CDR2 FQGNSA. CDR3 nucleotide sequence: TGTGCCAGCAGCTTTGAGAACTACGAGCAGTACTTC. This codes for CASSFENYEQYF. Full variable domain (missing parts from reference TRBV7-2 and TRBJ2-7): GAGVSQSPSNKVTEKGKDVELRCDPISGHTALYWYRQSLGQGLEFLIYFQGNSAPDKSGLPSDRFSAERTGGSVSTLTIQRTQQEDSAVYLCASSFENYEQYFGPGTRLTVT.

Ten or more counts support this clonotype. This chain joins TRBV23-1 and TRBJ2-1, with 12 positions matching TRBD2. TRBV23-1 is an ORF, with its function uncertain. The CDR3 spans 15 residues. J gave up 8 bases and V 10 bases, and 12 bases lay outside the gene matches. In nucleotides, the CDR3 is TGCGCCACCCCCTCGGCTAGCGGGGGGGCCTATGAGCAGTTCTTC. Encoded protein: CATPSASGGAYEQFF.

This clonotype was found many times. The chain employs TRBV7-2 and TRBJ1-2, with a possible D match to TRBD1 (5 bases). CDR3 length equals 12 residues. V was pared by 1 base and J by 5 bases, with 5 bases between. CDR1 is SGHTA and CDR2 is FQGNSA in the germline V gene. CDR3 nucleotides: TGTGCCAGCAGCTTAGGACAGTATGGCTACACCTTC. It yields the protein CASSLGQYGYTF.

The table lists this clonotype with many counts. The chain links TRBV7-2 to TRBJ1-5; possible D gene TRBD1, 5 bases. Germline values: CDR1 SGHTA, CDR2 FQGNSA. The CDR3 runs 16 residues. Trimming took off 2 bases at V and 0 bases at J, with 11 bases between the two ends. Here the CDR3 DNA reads TGTGCCAGCAGCTTAACTCGGGGGTATAGCAATCAGCCCCAGCATTTT. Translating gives CASSLTRGYSNQPQHF.

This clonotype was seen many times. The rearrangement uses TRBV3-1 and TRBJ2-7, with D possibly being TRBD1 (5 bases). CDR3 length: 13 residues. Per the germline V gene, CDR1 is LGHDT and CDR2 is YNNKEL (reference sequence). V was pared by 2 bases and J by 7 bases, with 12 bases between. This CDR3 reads CASSQTGAWEQYF. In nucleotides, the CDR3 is TGTGCCAGCAGCCAAACAGGAGCGTGGGAGCAGTACTTC.

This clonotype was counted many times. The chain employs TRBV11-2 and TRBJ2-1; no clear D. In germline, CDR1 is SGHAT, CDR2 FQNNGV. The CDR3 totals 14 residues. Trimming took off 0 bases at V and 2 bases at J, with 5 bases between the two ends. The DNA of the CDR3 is TGTGCCAGCAGCTTAGACGGCCCCTACAATGAGCAGTTCTTC. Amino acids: CASSLDGPYNEQFF.

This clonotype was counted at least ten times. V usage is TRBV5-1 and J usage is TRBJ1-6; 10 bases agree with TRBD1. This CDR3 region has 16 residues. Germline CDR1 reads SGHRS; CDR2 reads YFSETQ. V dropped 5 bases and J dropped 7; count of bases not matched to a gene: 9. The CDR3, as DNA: TGCGCCAGCAGTAAAACCAGGGGACAGGGGAATTCACCCCTCCACTTT. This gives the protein CASSKTRGQGNSPLHF.

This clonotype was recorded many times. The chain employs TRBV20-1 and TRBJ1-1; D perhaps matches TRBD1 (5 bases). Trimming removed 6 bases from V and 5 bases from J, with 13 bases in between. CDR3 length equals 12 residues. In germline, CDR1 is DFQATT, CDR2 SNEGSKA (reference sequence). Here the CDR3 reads CSAPGRGTEAFF. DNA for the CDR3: TGCAGTGCACCAGGGCGGGGGACTGAAGCTTTCTTT.

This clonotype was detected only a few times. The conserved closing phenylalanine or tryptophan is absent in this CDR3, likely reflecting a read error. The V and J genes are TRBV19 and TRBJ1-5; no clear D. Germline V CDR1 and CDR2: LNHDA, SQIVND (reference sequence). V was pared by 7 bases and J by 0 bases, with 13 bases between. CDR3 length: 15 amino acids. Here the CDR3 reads CASISAANSNQPQHC. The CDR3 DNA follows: TGTGCCAGTATTTCGGCGGCCAATAGCAATCAGCCCCAGCATTGT.

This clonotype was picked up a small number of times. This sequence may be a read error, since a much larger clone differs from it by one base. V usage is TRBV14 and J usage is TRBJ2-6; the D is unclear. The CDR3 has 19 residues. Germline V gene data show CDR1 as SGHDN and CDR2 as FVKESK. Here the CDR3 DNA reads TGTGTCAGCAGCCAAGAACGTCTGGCGCCGGTCTCTGGGGCCAACGTCCTGACTTTC. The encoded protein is CVSSQERLAPVSGANVLTF.

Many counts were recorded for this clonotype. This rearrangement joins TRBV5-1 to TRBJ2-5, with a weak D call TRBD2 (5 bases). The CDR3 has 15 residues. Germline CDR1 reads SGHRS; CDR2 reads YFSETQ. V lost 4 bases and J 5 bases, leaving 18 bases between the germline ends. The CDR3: CASSLGLHLGETQYF. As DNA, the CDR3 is TGCGCCAGCAGCCTCGGACTCCACCTAGGGGAGACCCAGTACTTC.